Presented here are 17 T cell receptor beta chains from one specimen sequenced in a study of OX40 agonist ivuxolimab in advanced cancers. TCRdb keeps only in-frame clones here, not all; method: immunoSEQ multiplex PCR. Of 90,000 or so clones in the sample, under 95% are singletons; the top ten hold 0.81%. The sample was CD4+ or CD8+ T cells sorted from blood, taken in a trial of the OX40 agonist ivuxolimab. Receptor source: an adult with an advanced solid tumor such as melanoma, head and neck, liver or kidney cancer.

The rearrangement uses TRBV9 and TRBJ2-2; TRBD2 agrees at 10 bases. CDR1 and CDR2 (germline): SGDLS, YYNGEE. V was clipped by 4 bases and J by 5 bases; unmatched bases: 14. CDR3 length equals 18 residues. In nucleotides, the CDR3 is TGTGCCAGCAGCCGACTAGCGGGTTCGTTATTCGGGACCGGGGAGCTGTTTTTT. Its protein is CASSRLAGSLFGTGELFF.

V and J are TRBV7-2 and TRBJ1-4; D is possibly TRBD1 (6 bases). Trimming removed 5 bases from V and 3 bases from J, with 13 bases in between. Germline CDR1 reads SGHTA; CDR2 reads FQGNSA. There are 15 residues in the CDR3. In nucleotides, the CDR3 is TGTGCCAGCAGCCCCCAGGACAGTTCTAATGAAAAACTGTTTTTT. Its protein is CASSPQDSSNEKLFF. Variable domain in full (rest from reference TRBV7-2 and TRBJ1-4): GAGVSQSPSNKVTEKGKDVELRCDPISGHTALYWYRQSLGQGLEFLIYFQGNSAPDKSGLPSDRFSAERTGGSVSTLTIQRTQQEDSAVYLCASSPQDSSNEKLFFGSGTQLSVL.

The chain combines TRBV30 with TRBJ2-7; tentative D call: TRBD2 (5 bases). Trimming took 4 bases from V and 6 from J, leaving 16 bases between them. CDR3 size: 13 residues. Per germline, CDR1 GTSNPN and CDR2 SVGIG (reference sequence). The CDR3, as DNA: TGTGCCTGGATGAGAGGGAACGCCGGCGAGCAGTACTTC. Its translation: CAWMRGNAGEQYF.

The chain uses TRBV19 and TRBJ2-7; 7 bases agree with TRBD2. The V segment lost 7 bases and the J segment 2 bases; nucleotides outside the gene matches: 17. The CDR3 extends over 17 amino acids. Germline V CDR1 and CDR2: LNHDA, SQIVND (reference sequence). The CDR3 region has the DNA TGTGCCAGTACCCCCGGAGGAGAAGCGGGAACTACCTACGAGCAGTACTTC. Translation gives CASTPGGEAGTTYEQYF.

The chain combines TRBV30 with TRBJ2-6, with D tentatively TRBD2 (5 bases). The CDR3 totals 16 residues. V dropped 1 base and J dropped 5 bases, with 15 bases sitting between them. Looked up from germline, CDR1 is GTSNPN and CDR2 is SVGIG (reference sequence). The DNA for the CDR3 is TGTGCCTGGAGTGCTGGCCTGGAGGACTGGGCCAACGTCCTGACTTTC. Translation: CAWSAGLEDWANVLTF.

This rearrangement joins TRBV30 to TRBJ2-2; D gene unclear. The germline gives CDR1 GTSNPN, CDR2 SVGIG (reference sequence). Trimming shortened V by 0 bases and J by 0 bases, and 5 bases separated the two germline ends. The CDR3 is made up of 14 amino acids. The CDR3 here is CAWSVVPNTGELFF. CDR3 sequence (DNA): TGTGCCTGGAGTGTAGTCCCGAACACCGGGGAGCTGTTTTTT.

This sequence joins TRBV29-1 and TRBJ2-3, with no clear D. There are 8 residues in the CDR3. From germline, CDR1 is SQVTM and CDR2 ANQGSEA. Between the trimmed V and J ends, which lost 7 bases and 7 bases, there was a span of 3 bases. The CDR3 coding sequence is TGCAGCGATCATACGCAGTATTTT. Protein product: CSDHTQYF.

The CDR3: CATSPYRGRIEKLFF. CDR3 DNA: TGTGCCACCAGCCCTTACAGGGGGCGAATTGAAAAACTGTTTTTT. The gene calls are TRBV15 and TRBJ1-4, with 9 positions matching TRBD1. Germline V gene sequence: CDR1 LNHNV, CDR2 YYDKDF (reference sequence). The ends lost 5 bases at V and 7 bases at J; junction bases unmatched: 8. This CDR3 region has 15 residues.

The CDR3 nucleotides read TGTGCCAGCAGCTTAGGGACAGGATACTACGAGCAGTACTTC. Translating it yields CASSLGTGYYEQYF. This chain joins TRBV7-9 and TRBJ2-5, with 7 bases matching TRBD1. The J call may be faulty, since TRBJ2-7 better matches the DNA end. This CDR3 region has 14 residues. CDR1 and CDR2 (germline): SEHNR, FQNEAQ (reference sequence).

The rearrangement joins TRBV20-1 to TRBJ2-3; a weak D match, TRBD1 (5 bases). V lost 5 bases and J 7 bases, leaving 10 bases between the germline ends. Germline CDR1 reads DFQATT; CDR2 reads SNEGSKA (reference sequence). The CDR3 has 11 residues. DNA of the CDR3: TGCAGTGCTCTAGACAGATATACGCAGTATTTT. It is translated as CSALDRYTQYF.

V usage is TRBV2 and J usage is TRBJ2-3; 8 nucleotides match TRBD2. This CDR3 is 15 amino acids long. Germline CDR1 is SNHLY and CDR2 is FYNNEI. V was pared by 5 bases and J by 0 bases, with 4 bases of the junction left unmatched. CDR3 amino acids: CASSIAGGSTDTQYF. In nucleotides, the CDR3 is TGTGCCAGCAGTATCGCGGGAGGTAGCACAGATACGCAGTATTTT.

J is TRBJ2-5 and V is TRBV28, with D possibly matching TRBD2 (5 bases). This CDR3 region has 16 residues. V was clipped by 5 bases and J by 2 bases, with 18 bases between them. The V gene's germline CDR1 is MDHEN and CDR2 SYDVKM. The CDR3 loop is CASSTPWTGKQETQYF. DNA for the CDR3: TGTGCCAGCAGTACCCCCTGGACGGGGAAGCAAGAGACCCAGTACTTC.

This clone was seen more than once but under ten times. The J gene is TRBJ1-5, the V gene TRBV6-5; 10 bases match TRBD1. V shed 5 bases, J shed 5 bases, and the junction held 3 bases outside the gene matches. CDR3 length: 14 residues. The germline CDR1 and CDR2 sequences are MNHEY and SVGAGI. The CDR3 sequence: CASSLGQGDQPQHF. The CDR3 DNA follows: TGTGCCAGCAGTCTTGGACAGGGGGATCAGCCCCAGCATTTT.

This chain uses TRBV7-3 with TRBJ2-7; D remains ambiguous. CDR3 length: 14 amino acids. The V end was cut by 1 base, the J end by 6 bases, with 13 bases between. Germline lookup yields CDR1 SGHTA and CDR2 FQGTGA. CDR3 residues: CASSLNPRVGEQYF. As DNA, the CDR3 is TGTGCCAGCAGCTTAAACCCCCGAGTAGGCGAGCAGTACTTC. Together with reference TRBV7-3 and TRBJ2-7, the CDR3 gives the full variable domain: GAGVSQTPSNKVTEKGKYVELRCDPISGHTALYWYRQSLGQGPEFLIYFQGTGAADDSGLPNDRFFAVRPEGSVSTLKIQRTERGDSAVYLCASSLNPRVGEQYFGPGTRLTVT.

CDR3 amino acids: CASSERFGERRSSYEQYF. CDR3 nucleotide sequence: TGTGCCAGCAGTGAGCGCTTTGGGGAGCGGAGAAGCTCCTACGAGCAGTACTTC. V usage is TRBV28 and J usage is TRBJ2-7; tentatively, D is TRBD2 (5 bases). With 5 bases removed from V and 0 bases from J, the gap between germline ends came to 23 bases. This CDR3 region has 18 residues. CDR1 MDHEN and CDR2 SYDVKM come from the germline V gene.

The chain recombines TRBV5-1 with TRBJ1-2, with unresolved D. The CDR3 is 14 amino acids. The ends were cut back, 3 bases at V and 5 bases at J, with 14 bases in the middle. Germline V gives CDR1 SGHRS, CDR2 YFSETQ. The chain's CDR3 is CASSSMSTGYGYTF. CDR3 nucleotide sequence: TGCGCCAGCAGCTCTATGAGTACGGGGTATGGCTACACCTTC.

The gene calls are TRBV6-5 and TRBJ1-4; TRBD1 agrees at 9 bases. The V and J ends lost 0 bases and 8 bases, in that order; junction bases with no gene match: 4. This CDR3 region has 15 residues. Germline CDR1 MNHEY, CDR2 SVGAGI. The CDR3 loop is CASSYSGTGGEKLFF. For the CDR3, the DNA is TGTGCCAGCAGTTACTCCGGTACAGGGGGCGAAAAACTGTTTTTT.